This T cell receptor (beta chain) was captured in a study of blood T cells in healthy people across ages. Looking at the study overall: Template switching retrieved approximately one barcoded beta molecule for each two T cells.

Study-wide results and caveats: Naive CD4+ cell counts and diversity both ran higher in long-lived than in aged donors.

With a J-beta primer mix and a sample-barcoded 5' primer, a second PCR ran about 6 to 11 cycles. Carrying 12 random nucleotides, a template-switch adaptor labeled each individual cDNA molecule. TCRdb recomputed calls from the 5' RACE reads with MiXCR, one row per CDR3 protein. The sample yields about 830,000 distinct CDR3 sequences, around two thirds seen once. This clonotype was detected a few times. Its antigen is unidentified. The specimen was blood. This clonotype was obtained from a man younger than 40 in good health.

The CDR3 sequence is CASGSAGGSYNEQFF. CDR3 nucleotides: TGTGCCAGCGGCTCAGCGGGGGGCTCCTACAATGAGCAGTTCTTC. The V and J genes are TRBV28 and TRBJ2-1, with 9 bases that match TRBD2. V lost 8 bases to trimming and J lost 0 bases; unmatched junction nucleotides: 5. This CDR3 is 15 amino acids long. Germline V CDR1 and CDR2: MDHEN, SYDVKM.